This T cell receptor beta chain came from a study of blood T cell repertoires in COVID-19. Profiling relied on immunoSEQ multiplex PCR, and the TCRdb table lists in-frame clones only, not all of them. The sample records 70,000 to 75,000 clones, roughly 85% being singletons. Sequenced: peripheral blood. This receptor was taken from an older woman with acute or convalescent COVID-19.

The CDR3 DNA reads TGTGCCAGCAGTACGGGACAGCTTAACACTGAAGCTTTCTTT. As protein: CASSTGQLNTEAFF. The chain combines TRBV6-5 with TRBJ1-1, with 7 bases aligning to TRBD1. CDR3 size: 14 residues. The germline V gene has CDR1 MNHEY and CDR2 SVGAGI. Unmatched junction bases numbered 5, after V lost 5 bases and J lost 2 bases.